Shown below are 12 T cell receptor beta chains from a single sample sequenced in a study of memory CD4+ T cells and cytomegalovirus serostatus. Produced via immunoSEQ multiplex PCR; TCRdb's table is partial and in-frame only. The sample shows under 100,000 clones, 80% of them seen only once. The sort gate was single viable CD3+CD4+CD8-CD45RO+ cells for memory CD4+ T cells. Source material: memory CD4+ T cells from blood. The source of these receptors is an adult in good health and CMV-seronegative.

The V and J genes are TRBV4-1 and TRBJ1-4, with 8 bases matching TRBD1. Germline V gene lookup returns CDR1 MGHRA and CDR2 YSYEKL. The trim removed 6 bases at V and 8 bases at J, leaving 8 bases unmatched. The CDR3 covers 14 residues. The CDR3 coding sequence is TGCGCCAGCAGGCCGGGACAGGTGTTAGAAAAACTGTTTTTT. It yields the protein CASRPGQVLEKLFF.

This clone occurred once. V and J are TRBV10-3 and TRBJ2-5, with 15 bases aligning to TRBD2. CDR3 length: 16 residues. J was trimmed by 3 bases and V by 3 bases; bases with no gene match: 2. From germline, CDR1 is ENHRY and CDR2 SYGVKD. In DNA form, the CDR3 reads TGTGCCATCAGTGAAGGGACTAGCGGGGGGAAAGAGACCCAGTACTTC. Translating gives CAISEGTSGGKETQYF.

This clone appeared a single time. V and J are TRBV5-6 and TRBJ1-2; perhaps TRBD1 as D (6 bases). This CDR3 has 15 residues. V gave up 3 bases and J gave up 4 bases, with 16 bases separating them. Germline V lookup: CDR1 SGHDT, CDR2 YYEEEE. The CDR3 DNA reads as TGTGCCAGCAGCTGGGACATAAGAGAGGGCTATGGCTACACCTTC. Its protein product is CASSWDIREGYGYTF.

This clone appeared a single time. V gene TRBV27 combines with J gene TRBJ1-2, with 10 positions matching TRBD1. Germline CDR1 is MNHEY and CDR2 is SMNVEV (reference sequence). Germline trimming cut 8 bases from V and 5 bases from J; bases unmatched to any gene: 8. The CDR3 is made up of 14 amino acids. Here the CDR3 DNA reads TGTGCCAGCCAACCTCGGACAGGGGGATATGGCTACACCTTC. Its protein product is CASQPRTGGYGYTF.

The chain uses TRBV6-5 and TRBJ2-7, with D tentatively TRBD1 or TRBD2 (5 bases each). Germline V CDR1 and CDR2: MNHEY, SVGAGI. The CDR3 loop spans 13 amino acids. The V end lost 5 bases, the J end lost 3 bases, and 11 bases lay between the germline ends. The CDR3 region is CASSQGPSYEQYF. As DNA, the CDR3 is TGTGCCAGCAGTCAGGGACCGAGCTACGAGCAGTACTTC.

This clone was counted a single time. The rearrangement uses TRBV23-1 and TRBJ1-1, with D unresolved. TRBV23-1 is marked as an open reading frame, function uncertain. CDR3 length equals 14 residues. V was clipped by 2 bases and J by 3 bases, with 10 bases between them. CDR3 sequence (DNA): TGCGCCAGCAGTCAAAGATGTAGATACACTGAAGCTTTCTTT. Amino acids: CASSQRCRYTEAFF.

The chain joins TRBV2 to TRBJ2-2; D is undetermined. From germline, CDR1 is SNHLY and CDR2 FYNNEI. With 10 bases removed from V and 1 base from J, the gap between germline ends came to 16 bases. This CDR3 is built from 15 residues. The CDR3 bases are TGTGCCACCAAAACTGGGTCGGAGAACACCGGGGAGCTGTTTTTT. Translated: CATKTGSENTGELFF.

Only a few counts were recorded for this clone. The J gene is TRBJ1-6, the V gene TRBV10-3; D gene unclear. The CDR3 has 13 amino acids. Germline V gene sequence: CDR1 ENHRY, CDR2 SYGVKD. V was cut by 7 bases and J by 7 bases, with 11 bases left in between. CDR3 DNA sequence: TGTGCCATCACGGTCGGAGGGAATTCACCCCTCCACTTT. Translation gives CAITVGGNSPLHF.

The chain links TRBV19 to TRBJ2-3; a possible D gene is TRBD1 (6 bases). CDR3 length: 14 amino acids. The V end lost 6 bases, the J end lost 3 bases, and 13 bases lay between the germline ends. Germline CDR1 reads LNHDA; CDR2 reads SQIVND (reference sequence). The CDR3 coding sequence is TGTGCCAGTAGCCAAACAGGGATAACAGATACGCAGTATTTT. This sequence encodes CASSQTGITDTQYF.

This chain joins TRBV6-5 and TRBJ1-3; D gene unclear. This CDR3 has 16 amino acids. Trimming shortened V by 0 bases and J by 0 bases, and 9 bases separated the two germline ends. Germline V gene sequence: CDR1 MNHEY, CDR2 SVGAGI. The CDR3 region has the DNA TGTGCCAGCAGTTACTCGTCAAGGTTCTCTGGAAACACCATATATTTT. Its protein is CASSYSSRFSGNTIYF.

The chain recombines TRBV7-9 with TRBJ2-2, with D possibly matching TRBD2 (6 bases). Trimming pared 0 bases from V and 7 bases from J, leaving 9 bases between. The CDR3 loop spans 14 amino acids. Germline CDR1 reads SEHNR; CDR2 reads FQNEAQ (reference sequence). The chain's CDR3 is CASSLAGGVGELFF. The CDR3 DNA reads TGTGCCAGCAGCTTAGCTGGAGGGGTCGGGGAGCTGTTTTTT.

This chain uses TRBV2 with TRBJ1-1; no reliable D call. The length of the CDR3 is 14 residues. V was clipped by 5 bases and J by 1 base, with 11 bases between them. CDR1 SNHLY and CDR2 FYNNEI come from the germline V gene. In DNA, the CDR3 is TGTGCCAGCAGTAGGGAAACAGCGAACACTGAAGCTTTCTTT. Its translation is CASSRETANTEAFF. Full variable domain (rest looked up from reference TRBV2 and TRBJ1-1): EPEVTQTPSHQVTQMGQEVILRCVPISNHLYFYWYRQILGQKVEFLVSFYNNEISEKSEIFDDQFSVERPDGSNFTLKIRSTKLEDSAMYFCASSRETANTEAFFGQGTRLTVV.